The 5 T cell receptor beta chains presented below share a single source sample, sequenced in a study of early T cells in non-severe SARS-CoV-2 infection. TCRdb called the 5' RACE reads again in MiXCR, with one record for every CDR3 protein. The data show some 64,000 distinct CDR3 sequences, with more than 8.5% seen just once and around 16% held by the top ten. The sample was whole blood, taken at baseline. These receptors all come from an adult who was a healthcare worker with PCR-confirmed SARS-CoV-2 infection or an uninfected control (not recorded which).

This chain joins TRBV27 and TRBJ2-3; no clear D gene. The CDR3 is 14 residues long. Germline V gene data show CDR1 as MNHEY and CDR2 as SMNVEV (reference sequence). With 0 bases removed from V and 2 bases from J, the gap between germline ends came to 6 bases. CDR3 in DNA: TGTGCCAGCAGTTTATCGCGAGCCACAGATACGCAGTATTTT. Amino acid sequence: CASSLSRATDTQYF.

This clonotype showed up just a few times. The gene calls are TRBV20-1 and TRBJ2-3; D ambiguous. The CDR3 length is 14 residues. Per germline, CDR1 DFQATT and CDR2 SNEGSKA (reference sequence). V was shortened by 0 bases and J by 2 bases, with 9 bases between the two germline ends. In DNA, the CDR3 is TGCAGTGCTAGAGATAGGCTTGTCACAGATACGCAGTATTTT. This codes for CSARDRLVTDTQYF.

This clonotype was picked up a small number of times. CDR3: CATSGDQPYNEQFF. DNA of the CDR3: TGTGCCACCAGCGGGGATCAACCCTACAATGAGCAGTTCTTC. This chain connects TRBV24-1 to TRBJ2-1, with D perhaps matching TRBD2 (5 bases). V was cut by 7 bases and J by 2 bases, with 11 bases left in between. The germline CDR1 and CDR2 sequences are KGHDR and SFDVKD. The CDR3 totals 14 residues.

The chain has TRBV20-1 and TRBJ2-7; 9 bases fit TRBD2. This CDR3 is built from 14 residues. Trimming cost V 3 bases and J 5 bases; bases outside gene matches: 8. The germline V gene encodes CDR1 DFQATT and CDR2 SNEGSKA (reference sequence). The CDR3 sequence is CSASGAGGRDEQYF. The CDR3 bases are TGCAGTGCTAGTGGGGCGGGAGGGCGCGACGAGCAGTACTTC.

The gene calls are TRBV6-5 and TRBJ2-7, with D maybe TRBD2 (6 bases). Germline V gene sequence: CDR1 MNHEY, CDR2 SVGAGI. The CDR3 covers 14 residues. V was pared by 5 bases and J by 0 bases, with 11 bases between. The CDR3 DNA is TGTGCCAGCAGTCGGGACTTTAGCTCCTACGAGCAGTACTTC. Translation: CASSRDFSSYEQYF.